What follows are 26 T cell receptor beta chains derived from one specimen sequenced in a study of T cells after yellow fever vaccination. TCRdb reprocessed the 5' RACE reads with MiXCR, giving one entry per CDR3 protein. The sample gives a few hundred thousand distinct CDR3 sequences, roughly 8% of which show up once; 15% to 20% is in the top ten. This specimen consisted of PBMCs, obtained more than 35 days after the first yellow fever vaccination. The receptors were gathered from a man between 18 and 29 years old who received the YFV17D yellow fever vaccine.

This clonotype was picked up a small number of times. The chain has TRBV5-1 and TRBJ1-6; perhaps TRBD1 as D (5 bases). Germline V gives CDR1 SGHRS, CDR2 YFSETQ. The CDR3 extends over 18 amino acids. V lost 0 bases, J lost 7 bases, and 20 bases lay in between. CDR3 loop: CASSLEWPGARGNSPLHF. CDR3 coding DNA: TGCGCCAGCAGCTTGGAATGGCCCGGGGCCCGGGGGAATTCACCCCTCCACTTT.

This sequence joins TRBV5-1 and TRBJ2-1, with D possibly TRBD2 on 5 matching bases. V dropped 0 bases and J dropped 4 bases, with 11 bases sitting between them. CDR1 and CDR2 (germline): SGHRS, YFSETQ. This CDR3 region has 15 residues. The CDR3, as DNA: TGCGCCAGCAGCTTGGACCTGGGCGGGTACAATGAGCAGTTCTTC. It is translated as CASSLDLGGYNEQFF.

This clonotype has a handful of counts. The genes are TRBV10-3 and TRBJ2-7; possible D gene TRBD1, 5 bases. CDR3 size: 13 residues. Germline CDR1 ENHRY, CDR2 SYGVKD. Deletions cut 3 bases from V and 2 bases from J, with 8 bases between. DNA of the CDR3: TGTGCCATCAGTGAATGGGGCCCCTACGAGCAGTACGTC. It specifies CAISEWGPYEQYV.

The chain uses TRBV6-2 or TRBV6-3 and TRBJ1-1; D is undetermined. V dropped 6 bases and J dropped 3 bases, with 14 bases sitting between them. The germline V gene has CDR1 MNHEY and CDR2 SVGEGT. CDR3 length: 14 residues. The CDR3 bases are TGTGCCAGCAGCGCCGACACGGCCTACACTGAAGCTTTCTTT. Amino acids: CASSADTAYTEAFF.

The sample holds many counts of this clonotype. V and J are TRBV7-2 and TRBJ2-3; D not resolved. The ends were cut back, 5 bases at V and 2 bases at J, with 8 bases in the middle. In germline, CDR1 is SGHTA, CDR2 FQGNSA. This CDR3 comprises 13 residues. The CDR3 DNA reads as TGTGCCAGCAGCCTGGCGACCACAGATACGCAGTATTTT. This sequence encodes CASSLATTDTQYF.

This clonotype showed up just once. V is TRBV5-1 and J is TRBJ2-7, with D possibly TRBD2 on 6 matching bases. With 3 bases removed from V and 5 bases from J, the gap between germline ends came to 21 bases. The CDR3 sequence is 16 residues long. The germline gives CDR1 SGHRS, CDR2 YFSETQ. DNA of the CDR3: TGCGCCAGCAGCTGGGGTACTAGCACTGGCCTCGACGAGCAGTACTTC. This sequence encodes CASSWGTSTGLDEQYF.

The V and J genes are TRBV2 and TRBJ1-5, with D perhaps TRBD1 (5 bases). This CDR3 comprises 15 residues. The V gene's germline CDR1 is SNHLY and CDR2 FYNNEI. Trimming shortened V by 6 bases and J by 7 bases, and 19 bases separated the two germline ends. CDR3 sequence (DNA): TGTGCCAGCAGCGGCCTCGACAGAGCGGGCCAGCCCCAGCATTTT. It is translated as CASSGLDRAGQPQHF.

This clonotype was counted a few times. The gene calls are TRBV15 and TRBJ1-1; D not certain. V was clipped by 0 bases and J by 3 bases, with 17 bases between them. Germline V CDR1 and CDR2: LNHNV, YYDKDF (reference sequence). The CDR3 contains 17 residues. In DNA form, the CDR3 reads TGTGCCACCAGCAGAGATGCAGTGAACGAGTGGGACACTGAAGCTTTCTTT. It codes for CATSRDAVNEWDTEAFF.

The rearrangement uses TRBV5-1 and TRBJ2-1; D gene unclear. The V and J ends lost 0 bases and 4 bases respectively, with 14 bases between them. CDR3 length: 16 amino acids. Germline V gene sequence: CDR1 SGHRS, CDR2 YFSETQ. The CDR3 DNA sequence: TGCGCCAGCAGCTTGGGATCTACCCCCTATTACAATGAGCAGTTCTTC. Translation gives CASSLGSTPYYNEQFF.

The V gene is TRBV6-2 or TRBV6-3, the J gene TRBJ2-1, with D hard to call. V shed 5 bases and J shed 5 bases, with 10 bases lying between them. The CDR3 is 13 amino acids. Germline-derived CDR1 and CDR2 are MNHEY and SVGEGT. This chain's CDR3 is CASSRLNNNEQFF. CDR3 nucleotide sequence: TGTGCCAGCAGTCGACTGAATAACAATGAGCAGTTCTTC.

This clonotype was seen a few times. The chain is built from TRBV6-4 and TRBJ2-3; the D gene is possibly TRBD1 (5 bases). CDR1 and CDR2 from the germline V gene are MRHNA and SNTAGT. V was shortened by 2 bases and J by 7 bases, with 16 bases between the two germline ends. The CDR3 loop spans 15 amino acids. The CDR3 region has the DNA TGTGCCAGCAGTGACGTCCGGCAGGGCATCTATACGCAGTATTTT. Its protein product is CASSDVRQGIYTQYF.

V and J are TRBV11-2 and TRBJ2-5, with a weak D call TRBD1 (6 bases). CDR3 length equals 14 residues. Germline CDR1 SGHAT, CDR2 FQNNGV. The V end was cut by 6 bases, the J end by 3 bases, with 14 bases between. Here the CDR3 reads CASSPATGKETQYF. As DNA, the CDR3 is TGTGCCAGCAGTCCCGCCACAGGGAAAGAGACCCAGTACTTC.

V is TRBV12-3 or TRBV12-4 and J is TRBJ1-6, with D maybe TRBD1 (5 bases). The CDR3 extends over 16 amino acids. V lost 6 bases, J lost 0 bases, and 12 bases lay in between. CDR3 amino acids: CASRNGGHSYNSPLHF. As DNA, the CDR3 is TGTGCCAGCAGAAACGGGGGTCACTCCTATAATTCACCCCTCCACTTT.

This clonotype was seen more than once but under ten times. This sequence joins TRBV7-8 and TRBJ2-7, with 12 bases aligning to TRBD1. Germline trimming cut 5 bases from V and 2 bases from J; bases unmatched to any gene: 4. This CDR3 is built from 15 residues. Germline CDR1 SGHVS, CDR2 FQNEAQ. As DNA, the CDR3 is TGTGCCAGCAGCGCCGGGACAGGGGGCACCTACGAGCAGTACGTC. The encoded protein is CASSAGTGGTYEQYV.

This clonotype was seen a few times. The chain carries TRBV6-1 and TRBJ2-5, with TRBD1 matching 8 bases. Trimming removed 6 bases from V and 5 bases from J; junction bases left unmatched: 11. CDR1 is MNHNS and CDR2 is SASEGT in the germline V gene. This CDR3 contains 15 residues. The CDR3 DNA reads TGTGCCAGCAGGACCACAGGGGGAGTTGCGGAGACCCAGTACTTC. Its protein is CASRTTGGVAETQYF.

This clonotype was found a few times. The rearrangement joins TRBV12-3 or TRBV12-4 to TRBJ2-2; TRBD2 matches at 13 bases. The V and J ends lost 5 bases and 3 bases, in that order; junction bases with no gene match: 12. The CDR3 extends over 19 amino acids. The CDR3, as DNA: TGTGCCAGCAGTCCAAACCCGGGACTAGCGGGGAGGGACACCGGGGAGCTGTTTTTT. Encoded protein: CASSPNPGLAGRDTGELFF.

This clonotype has a count of ten or more. The chain is built from TRBV5-1 and TRBJ2-3; 10 positions agree with TRBD1. V lost 4 bases to trimming and J lost 5 bases; unmatched junction nucleotides: 7. CDR3 size: 15 residues. Germline CDR1 SGHRS, CDR2 YFSETQ. The CDR3 coding sequence is TGCGCCAGCAGCGTGGGACAGGGGTCTGGAGATACGCAGTATTTT. Amino acid sequence: CASSVGQGSGDTQYF. Based on the CDR3 plus reference TRBV5-1 and TRBJ2-3, the full variable domain is KAGVTQTPRYLIKTRGQQVTLSCSPISGHRSVSWYQQTPGQGLQFLFEYFSETQRNKGNFPGRFSGRQFSNSRSEMNVSTLELGDSALYLCASSVGQGSGDTQYFGPGTRLTVL.

This clonotype occurred a few times. The gene calls are TRBV9 and TRBJ2-3; D might be TRBD2 (7 bases). CDR1 SGDLS and CDR2 YYNGEE come from the germline V gene. Trimming cost V 3 bases and J 2 bases, with 22 bases left between them. The CDR3 has 18 residues. DNA of the CDR3: TGTGCCAGCAGCGGCGTATCTGGACGGGGGGCTTCCACAGATACGCAGTATTTT. It codes for CASSGVSGRGASTDTQYF.

This clonotype was recorded many times. The chain recombines TRBV20-1 with TRBJ2-1; D gene uncertain. The germline V gene encodes CDR1 DFQATT and CDR2 SNEGSKA (reference sequence). This CDR3 region has 13 residues. V lost 0 bases and J 6 bases, leaving 9 bases between the germline ends. The CDR3 sequence is CSARDWAVNEQFF. CDR3 nucleotide sequence: TGCAGTGCTAGAGATTGGGCGGTCAATGAGCAGTTCTTC.

DNA of the CDR3: TGTGCCTGGAGTGTATGGGACACTGAAGCTTTCTTT. Translated, it gives CAWSVWDTEAFF. The V call is TRBV30, the J call TRBJ1-1; D not resolved. This CDR3 has 12 residues. Trimming shortened V by 0 bases and J by 3 bases, and 5 bases separated the two germline ends. Germline CDR1 GTSNPN, CDR2 SVGIG (reference sequence).

The chain carries TRBV7-3 and TRBJ2-1; 8 nucleotides match TRBD2. The germline V gene has CDR1 SGHTA and CDR2 FQGTGA. The ends lost 5 bases at V and 4 bases at J; junction bases unmatched: 7. The length of the CDR3 is 15 residues. CDR3 DNA: TGTGCCAGCAGCCAATCGGGGGGGATTTACAATGAGCAGTTCTTC. Translated: CASSQSGGIYNEQFF. The full variable domain, in which reference TRBV7-3 and TRBJ2-1 provide the parts outside the CDR3, is GAGVSQTPSNKVTEKGKYVELRCDPISGHTALYWYRQSLGQGPEFLIYFQGTGAADDSGLPNDRFFAVRPEGSVSTLKIQRTERGDSAVYLCASSQSGGIYNEQFFGPGTRLTVL.

The chain is built from TRBV7-2 and TRBJ2-5, with 9 bases aligning to TRBD2. The trim removed 1 base at V and 9 bases at J, leaving 9 bases unmatched. CDR3 length equals 15 residues. In germline, CDR1 is SGHTA, CDR2 FQGNSA. The CDR3 region is CASSLGAGGEWPQYF. DNA for the CDR3: TGTGCCAGCAGCTTAGGAGCGGGGGGTGAATGGCCCCAGTACTTC.

The chain couples TRBV7-2 to TRBJ2-7; D tentatively reads TRBD1 or TRBD2 (6 bases each). V shed 3 bases and J shed 5 bases, with 17 bases lying between them. The CDR3 covers 15 residues. The germline V gene encodes CDR1 SGHTA and CDR2 FQGNSA. In nucleotides, the CDR3 is TGTGCCAGCAGCTTTGGTTACGGGGGCCAGAACGAGCAGTACTTC. Translated, it gives CASSFGYGGQNEQYF.

This rearrangement joins TRBV5-1 to TRBJ2-5; D call uncertain. The germline V gene encodes CDR1 SGHRS and CDR2 YFSETQ. The CDR3 contains 15 residues. Trimming shortened V by 0 bases and J by 1 base, and 10 bases separated the two germline ends. The CDR3 is CASSLGDTGQETQYF. The CDR3 nucleotides are TGCGCCAGCAGCTTGGGGGATACGGGCCAAGAGACCCAGTACTTC.

This chain connects TRBV12-3 or TRBV12-4 to TRBJ2-1, with 7 bases matching TRBD1. The V and J ends lost 6 bases and 6 bases, in that order; junction bases with no gene match: 14. The length of the CDR3 is 16 residues. The CDR3 loop is CASRSTTGSWSNEQFF. The CDR3 nucleotides are TGTGCCAGCAGATCAACGACAGGGAGTTGGTCCAATGAGCAGTTCTTC.

This clonotype was seen many times. The chain joins TRBV5-1 to TRBJ1-2; 8 nucleotides agree with TRBD1. This CDR3 contains 14 residues. V shed 0 bases, J shed 6 bases, and the junction held 4 bases outside the gene matches. Germline CDR1 reads SGHRS; CDR2 reads YFSETQ. In DNA form, the CDR3 reads TGCGCCAGCAGCTTGGAGCCAGGGGGCCATGGCTACACCTTC. Amino acids: CASSLEPGGHGYTF.